This section outlines one TCR beta chain sequence together with its context. This sample stems from a study of identical twins. TCRdb reprocessed the 5' RACE reads with MiXCR, giving one entry per CDR3 protein. The sample has approximately 500,000 distinct CDR3 sequences, more than 20% seen once; the top ten hold about 2.7%. Germline V CDR1 and CDR2: MNHEY, SVGEGT. The CDR3 length is 13 residues. The junction had 12 bases not matched to a gene; V was cut back by 11 bases and J by 7 bases. The same sample was also used in a study of T cells expressing NK-cell markers. This second study notes: Sequencing of TCR beta repertoires drew on sorted CD3+CD56+NKG2C+, CD3+CD56+NKG2C- and CD3+CD56-NKG2C+ T cells. The contribution of dominant NKG2C+ clonotypes to CD8+ T cells in more than five donors was roughly 1.0-7.5%. A few donors likewise had their CD3+CD56-NKG2C+ fraction led by these clonotypes.

This clonotype originated in a woman aged 18-29 years in good health. The chain combines TRBV6-2 or TRBV6-3 with TRBJ2-7, with TRBD2 matching 9 bases. Sequencing input: CD4+ T cells sorted from blood. The CDR3 coding sequence is TGTGCCGTATCGTTGGTAGCGGGGGAGGAGCAGTACTTC. Amino acid sequence: CAVSLVAGEEQYF.